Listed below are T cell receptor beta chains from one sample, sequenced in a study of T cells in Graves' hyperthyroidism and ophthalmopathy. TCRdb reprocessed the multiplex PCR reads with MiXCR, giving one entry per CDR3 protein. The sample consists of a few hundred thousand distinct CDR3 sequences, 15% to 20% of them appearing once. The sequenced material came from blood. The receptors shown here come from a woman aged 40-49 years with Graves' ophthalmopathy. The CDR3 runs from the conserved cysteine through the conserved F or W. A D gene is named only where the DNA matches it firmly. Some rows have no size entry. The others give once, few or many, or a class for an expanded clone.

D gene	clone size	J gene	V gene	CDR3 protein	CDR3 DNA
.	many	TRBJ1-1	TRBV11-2	CASSSMNTEAFF	TGTGCCAGCAGCTCAATGAACACTGAAGCTTTCTTT
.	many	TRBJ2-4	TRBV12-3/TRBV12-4	CASSLSRAGPNIQYF	TGTGCCAGCAGTTTATCGAGGGCAGGACCAAACATTCAGTACTTC
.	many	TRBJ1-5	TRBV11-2	CASSNGRDQPQHF	TGTGCCAGCAGTAATGGGAGGGATCAGCCCCAGCATTTT
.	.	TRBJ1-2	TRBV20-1	CSAKVRESGYGYTF	TGCAGTGCTAAGGTGCGGGAGTCTGGCTATGGCTACACCTTC
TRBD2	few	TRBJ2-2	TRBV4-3	CASSPRTSENTGELFF	TGCGCCAGCAGCCCCCGGACTAGCGAGAACACCGGGGAGCTGTTTTTT
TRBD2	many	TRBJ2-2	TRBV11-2	CASSYGLAGEVGELFF	TGTGCCAGCAGCTACGGACTAGCGGGAGAGGTGGGGGAGCTGTTTTTT
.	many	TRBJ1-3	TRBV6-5	CASSLNSKSSGNTIYF	TGTGCCAGCAGTCTGAACAGCAAGAGCTCTGGAAACACCATATATTTT
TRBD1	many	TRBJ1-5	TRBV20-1	CSARLGTGENQPQHF	TGCAGTGCTAGATTGGGGACAGGGGAAAATCAGCCCCAGCATTTT
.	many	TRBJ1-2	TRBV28	CASSFERGQGYTF	TGTGCCAGCAGTTTTGAGAGGGGTCAGGGCTACACCTTC
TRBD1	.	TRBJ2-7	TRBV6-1	CASTTPGTGRHEQYF	TGTGCCAGCACCACGCCTGGGACAGGCAGACACGAGCAGTACTTC
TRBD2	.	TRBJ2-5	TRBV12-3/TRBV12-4	CASSSGTSGRGKTQYF	TGTGCCAGCAGTTCCGGGACTAGCGGGAGGGGTAAGACCCAGTACTTC
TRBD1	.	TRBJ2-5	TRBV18	CASSPVQTGVETQYF	TGTGCCAGCTCACCCGTCCAGACAGGGGTCGAGACCCAGTACTTC
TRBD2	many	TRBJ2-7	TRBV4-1	CASSQGLAGYEQYF	TGCGCCAGCAGCCAGGGGCTAGCGGGTTACGAGCAGTACTTC
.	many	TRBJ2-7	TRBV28	CASTPPWKGEQYF	TGTGCCAGCACTCCACCCTGGAAGGGGGAGCAGTACTTC
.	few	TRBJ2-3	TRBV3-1	CASSQEGLDYLTDTQYF	TGTGCCAGCAGCCAAGAAGGTTTGGACTACCTCACAGATACGCAGTATTTT
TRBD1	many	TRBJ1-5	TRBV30	CAWSASDRETQPQHF	TGTGCCTGGAGCGCCAGCGACAGGGAAACTCAGCCCCAGCATTTT
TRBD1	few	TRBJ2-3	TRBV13	CASSTTGGTDTQYF	TGTGCCAGCAGCACGACAGGGGGCACAGATACGCAGTATTTT
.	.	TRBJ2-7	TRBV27	CASSAQTGFEQYF	TGTGCCAGCAGTGCCCAAACAGGGTTCGAGCAGTACTTC